This T cell receptor beta chain appears in the sequencing data of a study of Graves' ophthalmopathy and Graves' hyperthyroidism. The wider study: Upon initial diagnosis and before any treatment, peripheral blood was collected.

CDR3 regions of TCR beta were amplified from RNA transcripts. Second-round multiplex PCR followed a first-round RT-PCR using HTBI primers. MiXCR was run by TCRdb on the multiplex PCR reads, yielding one entry per CDR3 protein. The data show almost 750,000 distinct CDR3 sequences, around 40% seen once. PBMCs were obtained from 9 to 10 ml of fresh peripheral blood. Study-level points and caveats: A model of 13 signatures distinguished ophthalmopathy from stable hyperthyroidism at around 90% sensitivity and nearly 82% specificity.

Germline loops: CDR1 SGHVS, CDR2 FNYEAQ. Trimming took 5 bases from V and 3 from J; bases not matched to a gene: 6. The CDR3 contains 14 residues. This clonotype was seen ten or more times. What it recognizes is unknown. Sequencing was done on a sample of peripheral blood. The chain uses TRBV7-6 and TRBJ2-5, with TRBD2 identical over 7 bases. The sequence came from an adult man with Graves' ophthalmopathy. CDR3 sequence (DNA): TGTGCCAGCAGCCCTCGGGACTACGAAGAGACCCAGTACTTC. It yields the protein CASSPRDYEETQYF.